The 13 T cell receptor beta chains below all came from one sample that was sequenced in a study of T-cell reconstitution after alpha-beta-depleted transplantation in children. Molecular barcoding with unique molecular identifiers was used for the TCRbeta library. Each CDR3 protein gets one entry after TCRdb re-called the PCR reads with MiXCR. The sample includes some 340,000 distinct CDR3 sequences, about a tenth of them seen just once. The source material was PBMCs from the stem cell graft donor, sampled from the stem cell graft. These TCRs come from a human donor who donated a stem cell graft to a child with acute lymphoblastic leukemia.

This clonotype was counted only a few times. CDR3 protein: CASTPGTEETQYF. For the CDR3, the DNA is TGTGCCAGCACCCCAGGGACGGAAGAGACCCAGTACTTC. V usage is TRBV7-9 and J usage is TRBJ2-5; D tentatively fits TRBD1 or TRBD2 (5 bases each). The CDR3 is 13 amino acids. V lost 7 bases, J lost 3 bases, and 12 bases lay in between. CDR1 SEHNR and CDR2 FQNEAQ come from the germline V gene (reference sequence).

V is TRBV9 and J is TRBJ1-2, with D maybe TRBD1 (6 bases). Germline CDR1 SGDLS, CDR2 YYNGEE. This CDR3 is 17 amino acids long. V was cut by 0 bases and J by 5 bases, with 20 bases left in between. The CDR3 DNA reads TGTGCCAGCAGCGTAGGGCCTACAGGGTTTGGGGCGTATGGCTACACCTTC. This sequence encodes CASSVGPTGFGAYGYTF. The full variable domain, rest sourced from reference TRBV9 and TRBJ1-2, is DSGVTQTPKHLITATGQRVTLRCSPRSGDLSVYWYQQSLDQGLQFLIQYYNGEERAKGNILERFSAQQFPDLHSELNLSSLELGDSALYFCASSVGPTGFGAYGYTFGSGTRLTVV.

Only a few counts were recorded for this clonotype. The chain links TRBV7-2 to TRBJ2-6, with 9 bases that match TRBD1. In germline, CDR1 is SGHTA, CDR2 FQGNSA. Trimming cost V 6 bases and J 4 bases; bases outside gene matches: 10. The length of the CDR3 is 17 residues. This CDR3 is CASRRTGGAWGANVLTF. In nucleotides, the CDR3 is TGTGCCAGCAGACGAACAGGGGGCGCTTGGGGGGCCAACGTCCTGACTTTC.

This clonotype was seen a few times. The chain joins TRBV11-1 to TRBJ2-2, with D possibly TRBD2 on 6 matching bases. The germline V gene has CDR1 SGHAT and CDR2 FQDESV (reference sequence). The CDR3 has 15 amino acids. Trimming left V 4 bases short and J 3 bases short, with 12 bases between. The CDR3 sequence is CASSWWDSHTGELFF. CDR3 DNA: TGTGCCAGCAGCTGGTGGGACTCCCACACCGGGGAGCTGTTTTTT.

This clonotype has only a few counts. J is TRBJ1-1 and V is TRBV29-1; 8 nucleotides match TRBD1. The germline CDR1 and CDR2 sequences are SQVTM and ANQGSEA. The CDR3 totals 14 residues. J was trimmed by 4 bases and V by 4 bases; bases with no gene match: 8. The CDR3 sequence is CSVGARTGSTEAFF. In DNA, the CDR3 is TGCAGCGTTGGAGCCCGGACAGGGTCCACTGAAGCTTTCTTT.

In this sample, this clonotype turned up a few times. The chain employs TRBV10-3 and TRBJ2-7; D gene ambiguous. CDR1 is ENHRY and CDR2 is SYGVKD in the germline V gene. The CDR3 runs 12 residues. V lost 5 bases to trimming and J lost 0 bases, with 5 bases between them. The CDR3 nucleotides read TGTGCCATCAGTCAGGACTCCTACGAGCAGTACTTC. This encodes CAISQDSYEQYF.

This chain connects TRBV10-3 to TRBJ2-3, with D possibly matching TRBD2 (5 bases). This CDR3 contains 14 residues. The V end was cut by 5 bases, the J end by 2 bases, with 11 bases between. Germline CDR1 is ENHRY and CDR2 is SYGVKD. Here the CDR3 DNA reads TGTGCCATCAGTCCCGGGGTTGACACAGATACGCAGTATTTT. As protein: CAISPGVDTDTQYF.

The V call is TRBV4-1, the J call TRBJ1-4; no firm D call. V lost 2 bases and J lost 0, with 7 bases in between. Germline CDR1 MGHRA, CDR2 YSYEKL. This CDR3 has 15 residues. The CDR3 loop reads CASSQTPSTNEKLFF. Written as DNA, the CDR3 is TGCGCCAGCAGCCAAACTCCCTCAACTAATGAAAAACTGTTTTTT.

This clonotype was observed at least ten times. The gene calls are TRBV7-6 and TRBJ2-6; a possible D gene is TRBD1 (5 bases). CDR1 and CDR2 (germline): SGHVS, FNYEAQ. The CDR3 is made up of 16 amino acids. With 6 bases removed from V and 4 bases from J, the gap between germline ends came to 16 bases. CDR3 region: CASSSFSGSGANVLTF. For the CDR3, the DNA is TGTGCCAGCAGTTCGTTTTCAGGGTCAGGGGCCAACGTCCTGACTTTC.

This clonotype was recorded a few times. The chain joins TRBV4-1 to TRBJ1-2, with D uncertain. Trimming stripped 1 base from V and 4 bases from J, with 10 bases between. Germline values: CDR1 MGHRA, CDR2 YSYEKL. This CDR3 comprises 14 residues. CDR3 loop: CASSQGSGSYGYTF. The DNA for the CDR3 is TGCGCCAGCAGCCAAGGTTCAGGAAGCTATGGCTACACCTTC.

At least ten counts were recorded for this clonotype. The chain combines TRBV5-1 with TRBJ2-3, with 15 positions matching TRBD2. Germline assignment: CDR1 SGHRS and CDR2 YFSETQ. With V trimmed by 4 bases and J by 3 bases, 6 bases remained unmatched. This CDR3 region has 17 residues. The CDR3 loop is CASSPGTSGRFTDTQYF. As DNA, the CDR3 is TGCGCCAGCAGCCCCGGGACTAGCGGGAGGTTTACAGATACGCAGTATTTT.

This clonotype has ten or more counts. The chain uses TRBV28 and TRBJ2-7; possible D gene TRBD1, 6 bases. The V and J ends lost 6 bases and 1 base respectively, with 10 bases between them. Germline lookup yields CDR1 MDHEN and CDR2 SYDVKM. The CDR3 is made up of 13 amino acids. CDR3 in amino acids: CASRGTGSYEQYF. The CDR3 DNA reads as TGTGCCAGCAGAGGAACAGGGTCCTACGAGCAGTACTTC.

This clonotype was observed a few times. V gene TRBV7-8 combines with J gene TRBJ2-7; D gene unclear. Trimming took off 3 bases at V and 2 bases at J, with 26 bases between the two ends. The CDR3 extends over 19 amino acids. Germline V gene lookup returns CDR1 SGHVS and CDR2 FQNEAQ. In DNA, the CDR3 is TGTGCCAGCAGCTTGGTGGTAGGTTCCCCCCCGTCAGCGACCTACGAGCAGTACTTC. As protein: CASSLVVGSPPSATYEQYF.